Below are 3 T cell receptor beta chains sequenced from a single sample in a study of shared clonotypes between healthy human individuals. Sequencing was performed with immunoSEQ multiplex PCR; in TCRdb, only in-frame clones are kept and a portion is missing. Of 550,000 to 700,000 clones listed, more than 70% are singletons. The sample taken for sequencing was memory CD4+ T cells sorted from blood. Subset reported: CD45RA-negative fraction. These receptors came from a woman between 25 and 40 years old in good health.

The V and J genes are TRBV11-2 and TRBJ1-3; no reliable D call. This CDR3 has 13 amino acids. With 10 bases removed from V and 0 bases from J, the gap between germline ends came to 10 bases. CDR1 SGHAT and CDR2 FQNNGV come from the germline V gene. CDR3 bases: TGTGCCACCAGGTTGAGCTCTGGAAACACCATATATTTT. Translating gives CATRLSSGNTIYF.

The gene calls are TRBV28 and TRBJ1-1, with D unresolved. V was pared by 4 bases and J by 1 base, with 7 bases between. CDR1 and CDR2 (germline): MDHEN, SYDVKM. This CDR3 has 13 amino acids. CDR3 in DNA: TGTGCCAGCAGTTCGGGAGGGAACACTGAAGCTTTCTTT. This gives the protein CASSSGGNTEAFF. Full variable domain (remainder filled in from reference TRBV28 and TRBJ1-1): DVKVTQSSRYLVKRTGEKVFLECVQDMDHENMFWYRQDPGLGLRLIYFSYDVKMKEKGDIPEGYSVSREKKERFSLILESASTNQTSMYLCASSSGGNTEAFFGQGTRLTVV.

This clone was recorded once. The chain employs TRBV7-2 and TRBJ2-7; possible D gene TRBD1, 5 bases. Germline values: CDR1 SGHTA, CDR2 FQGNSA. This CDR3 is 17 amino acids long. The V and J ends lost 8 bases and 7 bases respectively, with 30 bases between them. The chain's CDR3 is CASGLRDSLGGRREQYF. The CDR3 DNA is TGTGCCAGCGGCCTCAGGGATTCGTTAGGCGGTAGAAGAGAGCAGTACTTC.